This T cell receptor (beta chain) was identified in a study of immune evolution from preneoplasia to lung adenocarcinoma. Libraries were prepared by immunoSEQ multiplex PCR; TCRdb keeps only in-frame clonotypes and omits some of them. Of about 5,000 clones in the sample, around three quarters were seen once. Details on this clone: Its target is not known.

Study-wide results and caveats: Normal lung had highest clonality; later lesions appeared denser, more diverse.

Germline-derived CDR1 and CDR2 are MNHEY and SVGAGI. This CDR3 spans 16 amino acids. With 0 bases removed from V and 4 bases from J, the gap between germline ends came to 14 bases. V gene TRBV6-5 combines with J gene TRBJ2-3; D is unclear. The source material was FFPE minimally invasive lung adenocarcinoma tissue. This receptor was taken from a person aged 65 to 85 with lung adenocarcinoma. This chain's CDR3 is CASSYSSAIGADTQYF. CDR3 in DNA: TGTGCCAGCAGTTACTCGAGCGCAATTGGTGCAGATACGCAGTATTTT.